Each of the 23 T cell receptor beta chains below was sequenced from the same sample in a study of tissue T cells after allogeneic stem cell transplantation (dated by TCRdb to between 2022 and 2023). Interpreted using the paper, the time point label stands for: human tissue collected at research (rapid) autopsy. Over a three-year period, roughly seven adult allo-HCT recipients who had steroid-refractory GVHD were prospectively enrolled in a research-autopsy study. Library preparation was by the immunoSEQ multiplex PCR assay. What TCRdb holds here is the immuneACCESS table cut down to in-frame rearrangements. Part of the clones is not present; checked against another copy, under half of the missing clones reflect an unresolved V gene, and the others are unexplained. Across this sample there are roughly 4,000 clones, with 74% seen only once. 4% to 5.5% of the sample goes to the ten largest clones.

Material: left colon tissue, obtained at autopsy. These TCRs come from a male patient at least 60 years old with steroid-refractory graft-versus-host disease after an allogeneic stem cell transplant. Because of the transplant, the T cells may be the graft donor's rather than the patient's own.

The chain's CDR3 is CASSYRTGGDTQYF. The CDR3 bases are TGTGCCAGCAGTTACCGGACAGGAGGAGATACGCAGTATTTT. The chain has TRBV6-2 or TRBV6-3 and TRBJ2-3, with 7 positions matching TRBD1. The germline V gene encodes CDR1 MNHEY and CDR2 SVGEGT. The J segment lost 5 bases and the V segment lost 2 bases, leaving 4 bases of the junction unmatched. This CDR3 comprises 14 residues.

For the CDR3, the DNA is TGTGCCAGCAGCTGGACTAGCACAGATACGCAGTATTTT. This gives the protein CASSWTSTDTQYF. This sequence joins TRBV7-9 and TRBJ2-3; possible D gene TRBD2, 5 bases. V was pared by 4 bases and J by 0 bases, with 5 bases between. The CDR3 runs 13 residues. Germline V gene lookup returns CDR1 SEHNR and CDR2 FQNEAQ (reference sequence).

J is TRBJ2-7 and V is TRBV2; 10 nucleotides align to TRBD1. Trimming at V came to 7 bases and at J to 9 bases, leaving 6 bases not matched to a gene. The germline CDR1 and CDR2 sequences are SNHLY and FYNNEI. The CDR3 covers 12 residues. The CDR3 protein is CASKDRGFGQYF. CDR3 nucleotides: TGTGCCAGCAAGGACAGGGGGTTTGGGCAGTACTTC.

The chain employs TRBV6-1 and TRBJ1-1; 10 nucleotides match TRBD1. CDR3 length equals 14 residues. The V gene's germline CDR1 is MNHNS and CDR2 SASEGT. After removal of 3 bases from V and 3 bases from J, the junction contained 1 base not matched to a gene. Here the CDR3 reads CASSEDRGDTEAFF. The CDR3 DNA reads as TGTGCCAGCAGTGAGGACAGGGGGGACACTGAAGCTTTCTTT.

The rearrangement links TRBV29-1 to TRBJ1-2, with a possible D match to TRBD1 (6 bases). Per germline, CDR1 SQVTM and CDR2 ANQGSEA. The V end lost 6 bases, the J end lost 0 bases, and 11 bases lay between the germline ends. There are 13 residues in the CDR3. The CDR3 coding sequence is TGCAGCGTCCATACAGGGTCTAACTATGGCTACACCTTC. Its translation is CSVHTGSNYGYTF.

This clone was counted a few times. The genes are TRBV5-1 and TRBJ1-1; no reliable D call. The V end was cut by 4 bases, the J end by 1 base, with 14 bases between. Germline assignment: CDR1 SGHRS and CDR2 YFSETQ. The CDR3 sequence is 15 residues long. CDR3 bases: TGCGCCAGCAGCAACGGCGGTTCCGGGAACACTGAAGCTTTCTTT. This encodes CASSNGGSGNTEAFF.

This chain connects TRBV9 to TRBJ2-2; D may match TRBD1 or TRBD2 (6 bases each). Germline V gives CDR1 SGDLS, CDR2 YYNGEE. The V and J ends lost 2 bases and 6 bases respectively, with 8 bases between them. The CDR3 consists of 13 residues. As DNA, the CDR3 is TGTGCCAGCAGCGTGGGGGGCGCCGGGGAGCTGTTTTTT. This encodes CASSVGGAGELFF.

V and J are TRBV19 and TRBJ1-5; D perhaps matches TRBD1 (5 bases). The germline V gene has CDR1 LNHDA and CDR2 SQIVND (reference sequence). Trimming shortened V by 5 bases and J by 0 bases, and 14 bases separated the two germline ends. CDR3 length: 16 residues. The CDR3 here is CASSQTGTVSNQPQHF. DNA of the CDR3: TGTGCCAGTAGTCAAACTGGGACGGTTAGCAATCAGCCCCAGCATTTT.

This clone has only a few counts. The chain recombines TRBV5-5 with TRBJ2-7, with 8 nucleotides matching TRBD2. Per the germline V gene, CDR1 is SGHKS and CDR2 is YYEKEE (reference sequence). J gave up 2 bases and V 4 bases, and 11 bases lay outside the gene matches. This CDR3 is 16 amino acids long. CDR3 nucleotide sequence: TGTGCCAGCAGCCCGAACCCACTAGCGGACACCTACGAGCAGTACTTC. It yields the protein CASSPNPLADTYEQYF.

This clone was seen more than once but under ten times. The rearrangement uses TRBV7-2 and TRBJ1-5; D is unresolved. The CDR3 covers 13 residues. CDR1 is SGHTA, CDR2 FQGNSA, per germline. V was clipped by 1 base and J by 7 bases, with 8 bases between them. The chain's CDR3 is CASSLDPGQPQHF. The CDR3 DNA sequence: TGTGCCAGCAGCTTAGACCCGGGACAGCCCCAGCATTTT.

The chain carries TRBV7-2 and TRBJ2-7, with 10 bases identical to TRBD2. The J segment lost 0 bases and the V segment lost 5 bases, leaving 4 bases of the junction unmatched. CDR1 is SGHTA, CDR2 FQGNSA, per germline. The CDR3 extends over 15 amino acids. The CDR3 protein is CASSRSGGHSYEQYF. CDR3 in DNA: TGTGCCAGCAGCCGTAGCGGGGGGCACTCCTACGAGCAGTACTTC.

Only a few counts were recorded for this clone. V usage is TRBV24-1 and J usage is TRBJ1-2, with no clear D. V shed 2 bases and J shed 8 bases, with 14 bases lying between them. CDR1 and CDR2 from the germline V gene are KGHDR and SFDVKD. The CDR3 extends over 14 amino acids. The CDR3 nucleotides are TGTGCCACCAGTGATTCCCGAGGAGGATGGGGCTACACCTTC. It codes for CATSDSRGGWGYTF.

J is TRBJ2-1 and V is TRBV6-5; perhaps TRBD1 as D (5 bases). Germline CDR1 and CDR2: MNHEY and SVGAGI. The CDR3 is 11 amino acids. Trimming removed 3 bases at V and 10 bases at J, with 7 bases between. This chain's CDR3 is CASSYYREQFF. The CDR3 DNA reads TGTGCCAGCAGTTATTACAGGGAGCAGTTCTTC.

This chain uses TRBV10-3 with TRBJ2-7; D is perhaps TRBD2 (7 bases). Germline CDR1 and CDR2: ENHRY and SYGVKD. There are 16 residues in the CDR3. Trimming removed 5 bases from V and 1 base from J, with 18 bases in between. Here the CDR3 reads CAISLSWGGRSYEQYF. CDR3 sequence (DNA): TGTGCCATCAGTCTCTCTTGGGGGGGCAGATCCTACGAGCAGTACTTC.

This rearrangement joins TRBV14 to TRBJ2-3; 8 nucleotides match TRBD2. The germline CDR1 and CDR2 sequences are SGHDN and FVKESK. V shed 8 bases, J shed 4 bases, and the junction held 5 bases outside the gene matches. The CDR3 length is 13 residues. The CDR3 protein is CASARLAPDTQYF. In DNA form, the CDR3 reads TGTGCCAGCGCCCGACTAGCGCCAGATACGCAGTATTTT.

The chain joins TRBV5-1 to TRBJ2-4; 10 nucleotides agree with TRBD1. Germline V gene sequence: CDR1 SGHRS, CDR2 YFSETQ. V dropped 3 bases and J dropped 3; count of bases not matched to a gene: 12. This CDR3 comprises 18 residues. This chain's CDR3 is CASSSGTGVVLDKNIQYF. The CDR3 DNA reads TGCGCCAGCAGCTCCGGGACAGGGGTTGTCCTGGACAAAAACATTCAGTACTTC.

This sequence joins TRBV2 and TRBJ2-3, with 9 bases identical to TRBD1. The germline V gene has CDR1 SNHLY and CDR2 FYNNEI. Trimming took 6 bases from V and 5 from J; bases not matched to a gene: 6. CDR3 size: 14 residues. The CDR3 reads CASRLTGGVDTQYF. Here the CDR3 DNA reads TGTGCCAGCAGGCTAACAGGGGGCGTAGATACGCAGTATTTT.

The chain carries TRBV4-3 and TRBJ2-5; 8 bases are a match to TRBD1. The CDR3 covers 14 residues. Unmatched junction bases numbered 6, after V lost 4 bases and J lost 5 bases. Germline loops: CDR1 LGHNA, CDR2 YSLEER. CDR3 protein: CASSRTGWLETQYF. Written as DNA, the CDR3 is TGCGCCAGCAGCCGGACAGGGTGGCTGGAGACCCAGTACTTC.

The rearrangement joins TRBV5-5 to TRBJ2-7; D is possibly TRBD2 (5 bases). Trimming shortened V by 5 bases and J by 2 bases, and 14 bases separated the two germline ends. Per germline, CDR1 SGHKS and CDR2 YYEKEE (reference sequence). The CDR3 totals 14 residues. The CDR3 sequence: CASRPRTGTYEQYF. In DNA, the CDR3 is TGTGCCAGCAGACCCCGGACGGGGACCTACGAGCAGTACTTC.

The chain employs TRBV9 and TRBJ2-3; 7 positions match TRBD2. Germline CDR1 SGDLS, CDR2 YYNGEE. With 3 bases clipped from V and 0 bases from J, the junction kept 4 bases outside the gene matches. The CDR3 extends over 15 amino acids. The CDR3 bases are TGTGCCAGCAGCGCCCGAGCGGGGAGCACAGATACGCAGTATTTT. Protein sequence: CASSARAGSTDTQYF.

CDR3 region: CASSIIPNTEAFF. CDR3 DNA: TGTGCCAGCAGTATAATCCCGAACACTGAAGCTTTCTTT. The rearrangement links TRBV6-2 or TRBV6-3 to TRBJ1-1, with D unresolved. The CDR3 consists of 13 residues. CDR1 MNHEY and CDR2 SVGEGT come from the germline V gene. V gave up 5 bases and J gave up 1 base, with 8 bases separating them.

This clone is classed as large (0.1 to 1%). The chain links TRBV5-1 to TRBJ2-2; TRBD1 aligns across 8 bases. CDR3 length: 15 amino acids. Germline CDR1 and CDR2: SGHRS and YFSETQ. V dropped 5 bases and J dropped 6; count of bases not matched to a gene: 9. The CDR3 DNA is TGCGCCAGCAGGCGTTTGACAGGGGAGGCCGGGGAGCTGTTTTTT. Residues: CASRRLTGEAGELFF.

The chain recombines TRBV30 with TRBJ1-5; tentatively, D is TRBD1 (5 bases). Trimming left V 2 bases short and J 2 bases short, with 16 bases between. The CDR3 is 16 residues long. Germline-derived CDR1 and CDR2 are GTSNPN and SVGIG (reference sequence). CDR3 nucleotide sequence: TGTGCCTGGAGTAGTGCAGGAGGGGTTGGCAATCAGCCCCAGCATTTT. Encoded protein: CAWSSAGGVGNQPQHF.